The 13 T cell receptor beta chains reported below all come from one sample, sequenced in a study of T-cell memory formation after mild COVID-19. TCRdb reprocessed the 5' RACE reads with MiXCR, giving one entry per CDR3 protein. The table shows 400,000 or so distinct CDR3 sequences, with roughly 20% occurring only once. Sequencing used PBMCs or a T cell subset sorted from them (not recorded which). Source of these receptors: an adult woman who had mild COVID-19 (a few samples of this study predate the infection). Cell type and time point are not known.

This clonotype was seen only a few times. This chain uses TRBV7-2 with TRBJ1-2; 8 bases fit TRBD1. V was clipped by 5 bases and J by 3 bases; unmatched bases: 11. Germline V gene lookup returns CDR1 SGHTA and CDR2 FQGNSA. CDR3 length equals 16 residues. CDR3 region: CASSLATGQGDYGYTF. DNA of the CDR3: TGTGCCAGCAGCCTTGCGACCGGACAGGGAGACTATGGCTACACCTTC.

There are a few counts of this clonotype. The chain has TRBV20-1 and TRBJ2-7; TRBD2 agrees at 9 bases. V was pared by 5 bases and J by 0 bases, with 5 bases of the junction left unmatched. Germline CDR1 reads DFQATT; CDR2 reads SNEGSKA (reference sequence). The CDR3 covers 14 residues. DNA for the CDR3: TGCAGTGCTCTTCTAGCGGGGAGCTCCTACGAGCAGTACTTC. It encodes CSALLAGSSYEQYF.

This chain uses TRBV7-2 with TRBJ2-1; TRBD1 or TRBD2 may be the D gene (5 bases each). The CDR3 consists of 15 residues. CDR1 is SGHTA and CDR2 is FQGNSA in the germline V gene. V dropped 1 base and J dropped 5 bases, with 12 bases sitting between them. The DNA of the CDR3 is TGTGCCAGCAGCTTAGGACAGCGGATAAACAATGAGCAGTTCTTC. Translating gives CASSLGQRINNEQFF. Complete variable domain (other parts from reference TRBV7-2 and TRBJ2-1): GAGVSQSPSNKVTEKGKDVELRCDPISGHTALYWYRQSLGQGLEFLIYFQGNSAPDKSGLPSDRFSAERTGGSVSTLTIQRTQQEDSAVYLCASSLGQRINNEQFFGPGTRLTVL.

The V and J genes are TRBV5-1 and TRBJ2-7, with D perhaps TRBD1 (5 bases). Trimming cost V 0 bases and J 1 base, with 11 bases left between them. Germline lookup yields CDR1 SGHRS and CDR2 YFSETQ. The CDR3 has 15 residues. In nucleotides, the CDR3 is TGCGCCAGCAGCTTGGGGACAAACCCTTCCTACGAGCAGTACTTC. It specifies CASSLGTNPSYEQYF.

This clonotype was seen only once. The CDR3 region has the DNA TGTGCCAGTAGGGAGCACCCGGCTAACTATGGCTACACCTTC. Translating gives CASREHPANYGYTF. The chain joins TRBV19 to TRBJ1-2; D is undetermined. Germline V gene lookup returns CDR1 LNHDA and CDR2 SQIVND (reference sequence). The CDR3 covers 14 residues. Between the trimmed V and J ends, which lost 6 bases and 0 bases, there was a span of 11 bases.

This clonotype was detected many times. This chain connects TRBV7-9 to TRBJ2-7, with D perhaps TRBD1 or TRBD2 (6 bases each). With 4 bases removed from V and 2 bases from J, the gap between germline ends came to 12 bases. Germline V gene sequence: CDR1 SEHNR, CDR2 FQNEAQ (reference sequence). The CDR3 covers 14 residues. The CDR3 nucleotides read TGTGCCAGCAGCTCACAGGGAGGCCCCTACGAGCAGTACTTC. Translated, it gives CASSSQGGPYEQYF. Full variable domain (remainder filled in from reference TRBV7-9 and TRBJ2-7): DTGVSQNPRHKITKRGQNVTFRCDPISEHNRLYWYRQTLGQGPEFLTYFQNEAQLEKSRLLSDRFSAERPKGSFSTLEIQRTEQGDSAMYLCASSSQGGPYEQYFGPGTRLTVT.

This clonotype came up many times. The chain uses TRBV7-2 and TRBJ2-3; D is unclear. Germline assignment: CDR1 SGHTA and CDR2 FQGNSA. The CDR3 loop spans 15 amino acids. V lost 1 base to trimming and J lost 6 bases, with 14 bases between them. The CDR3 bases are TGTGCCAGCAGCTTAGTATGGCTGCCAGCCGATACGCAGTATTTT. Its translation is CASSLVWLPADTQYF.

In regard to this clonotype: This may be a read error, as it is one base from a much larger clone. The CDR3 nucleotides are TGCGCCAGCAGCTGGGGACAGGACTATGGCTACACCTTC. It encodes CASSWGQDYGYTF. The rearrangement links TRBV5-1 to TRBJ1-2, with 8 positions matching TRBD1. Germline lookup yields CDR1 SGHRS and CDR2 YFSETQ. The CDR3 has 13 amino acids. The V and J ends lost 3 bases and 3 bases, in that order; junction bases with no gene match: 1.

This clonotype has just a few counts. The chain uses TRBV5-4 and TRBJ2-1, with a tentative D call TRBD2 (7 bases). Per the germline V gene, CDR1 is SGHNT and CDR2 is YYREEE (reference sequence). This CDR3 has 14 amino acids. Trimming pared 1 base from V and 7 bases from J, leaving 12 bases between. CDR3 in DNA: TGTGCCAGCAGCTTGTCCCGGGGGGCGAATGAGCAGTTCTTC. This sequence encodes CASSLSRGANEQFF.

The chain employs TRBV20-1 and TRBJ1-2, with D unclear. The germline CDR1 and CDR2 sequences are DFQATT and SNEGSKA (reference sequence). V lost 3 bases to trimming and J lost 8 bases, with 16 bases between them. The CDR3 covers 13 residues. The CDR3 region is CSASLGRGRGYTF. CDR3 DNA sequence: TGCAGTGCTAGTCTCGGGCGTGGGAGGGGCTACACCTTC.

The table lists this clonotype with a few counts. The CDR3 reads CSVGYRGGTEAFF. CDR3 sequence (DNA): TGCAGCGTTGGTTACAGGGGAGGAACTGAAGCTTTCTTT. The V gene is TRBV29-1, the J gene TRBJ1-1, with TRBD1 matching over 7 bases. Germline CDR1 SQVTM, CDR2 ANQGSEA. CDR3 length: 13 residues. The J segment lost 5 bases and the V segment lost 4 bases, leaving 7 bases of the junction unmatched. Full variable domain (rest looked up from reference TRBV29-1 and TRBJ1-1): SAVISQKPSRDICQRGTSLTIQCQVDSQVTMMFWYRQQPGQSLTLIATANQGSEATYESGFVIDKFPISRPNLTFSTLTVSNMSPEDSSIYLCSVGYRGGTEAFFGQGTRLTVV.

This clonotype was seen more than once but under ten times. V and J are TRBV18 and TRBJ2-7, with D tentatively TRBD2 (6 bases). This CDR3 is built from 13 residues. Germline CDR1 and CDR2: KGHSH and LQKENI. Trimming shortened V by 3 bases and J by 6 bases, and 12 bases separated the two germline ends. This chain's CDR3 is CASSPGRRSEQYF. As DNA, the CDR3 is TGTGCCAGCTCACCCGGGAGAAGATCCGAGCAGTACTTC.

This clonotype was counted a few times. This rearrangement joins TRBV29-1 to TRBJ1-1; possible D gene TRBD1, 6 bases. The germline V and J ends were trimmed by 3 bases and 6 bases, with 17 bases remaining between them. The CDR3 has 14 amino acids. The V gene's germline CDR1 is SQVTM and CDR2 ANQGSEA. CDR3 sequence (DNA): TGCAGCGTTGAGGTTCGGGGGCGCGGGTCTGAAGCTTTCTTT. It translates to CSVEVRGRGSEAFF.